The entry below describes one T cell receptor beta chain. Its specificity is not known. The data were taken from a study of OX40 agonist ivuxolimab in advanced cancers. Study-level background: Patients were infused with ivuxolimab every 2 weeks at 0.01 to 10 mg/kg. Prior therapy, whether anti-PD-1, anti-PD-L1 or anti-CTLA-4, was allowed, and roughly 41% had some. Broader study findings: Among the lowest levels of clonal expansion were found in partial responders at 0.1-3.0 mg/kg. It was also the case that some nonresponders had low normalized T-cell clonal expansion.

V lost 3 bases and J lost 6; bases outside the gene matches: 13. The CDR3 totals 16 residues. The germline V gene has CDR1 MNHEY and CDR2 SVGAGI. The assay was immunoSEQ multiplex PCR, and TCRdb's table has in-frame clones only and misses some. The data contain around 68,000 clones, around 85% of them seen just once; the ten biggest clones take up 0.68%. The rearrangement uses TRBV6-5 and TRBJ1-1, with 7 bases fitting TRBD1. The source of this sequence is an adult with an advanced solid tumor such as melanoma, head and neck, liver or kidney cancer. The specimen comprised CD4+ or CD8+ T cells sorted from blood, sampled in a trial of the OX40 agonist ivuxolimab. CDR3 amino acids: CASSYSGTGVRAEAFF. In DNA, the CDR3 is TGTGCCAGCAGTTATTCCGGAACAGGGGTACGGGCTGAAGCTTTCTTT.